This passage covers 27 T cell receptor beta chains from one sample sequenced in a study of CD8 T cells in ankylosing spondylitis. TCRdb reprocessed the 5' RACE reads with MiXCR, giving one entry per CDR3 protein. The repertoire consists of under 200,000 distinct CDR3 sequences, with 9.8% occurring once and the leading ten covering roughly 16%. Sequencing was performed on blood, either unsorted or a sorted T cell fraction (not recorded which). The receptors here all came from a female donor with ankylosing spondylitis or in good health (not recorded which).

DNA for the CDR3: TGCGCCAGCAGCCGCCCAAACACCGGGGAGCTGTTTTTT. Its translation: CASSRPNTGELFF. The V gene is TRBV4-3, the J gene TRBJ2-2, with D unclear. Trimming pared 4 bases from V and 2 bases from J, leaving 5 bases between. The CDR3 totals 13 residues. Germline V lookup: CDR1 LGHNA, CDR2 YSLEER.

The chain carries TRBV20-1 and TRBJ2-3, with D maybe TRBD2 (6 bases). V was clipped by 0 bases and J by 0 bases, with 13 bases between them. CDR3 size: 16 residues. Germline V CDR1 and CDR2: DFQATT, SNEGSKA (reference sequence). DNA for the CDR3: TGCAGTGCTAGAGATTCTTATGGGACTAGCACAGATACGCAGTATTTT. Residues: CSARDSYGTSTDTQYF.

The rearrangement joins TRBV15 to TRBJ2-7; TRBD2 aligns across 10 bases. The V gene end was trimmed by 1 base and the J gene end by 3 bases; junction bases not matched to a gene: 6. The CDR3 has 16 amino acids. Per the germline V gene, CDR1 is LNHNV and CDR2 is YYDKDF (reference sequence). This CDR3 reads CATSRGPGLADYEQYF. The CDR3 DNA is TGTGCCACCAGCAGAGGTCCCGGACTAGCGGACTACGAGCAGTACTTC.

This clonotype appeared a few times. The J gene is TRBJ1-3, the V gene TRBV29-1; 8 bases are a match to TRBD1. Per germline, CDR1 SQVTM and CDR2 ANQGSEA. The CDR3 runs 14 residues. Losses at the gene ends were 6 bases for V and 0 bases for J; bases not matched to a gene: 4. CDR3 amino acids: CSVTGAPSGNTIYF. CDR3 DNA: TGCAGCGTGACAGGGGCTCCCTCTGGAAACACCATATATTTT.

V gene TRBV27 combines with J gene TRBJ1-1; TRBD1 is a possible D gene (5 bases). Trimming shortened V by 3 bases and J by 7 bases, and 12 bases separated the two germline ends. Looked up from germline, CDR1 is MNHEY and CDR2 is SMNVEV (reference sequence). There are 13 residues in the CDR3. The DNA for the CDR3 is TGTGCCAGCAGTTTGGTTGGGGGAGGTGAAGCTTTCTTT. It encodes CASSLVGGGEAFF.

The V call is TRBV7-6, the J call TRBJ1-3; 7 bases agree with TRBD1. V trimming: 1 base; J trimming: 0 bases; junction bases outside the gene matches: 3. The germline CDR1 and CDR2 sequences are SGHVS and FNYEAQ. There are 16 residues in the CDR3. This chain's CDR3 is CASSLVGTASGNTIYF. The CDR3 DNA sequence: TGTGCCAGCAGCTTAGTCGGGACAGCCTCTGGAAACACCATATATTTT.

This chain uses TRBV30 with TRBJ2-1; D call uncertain. The CDR3 covers 12 residues. Between the trimmed V and J ends, which lost 0 bases and 9 bases, there was a span of 9 bases. Looked up from germline, CDR1 is GTSNPN and CDR2 is SVGIG (reference sequence). CDR3 nucleotide sequence: TGTGCCTGGAGTGTAGTCGGTGGTGAGCAGTTCTTC. The encoded protein is CAWSVVGGEQFF.

This clonotype was found many times. This rearrangement joins TRBV7-9 to TRBJ2-7; D call uncertain. Germline CDR1 SEHNR, CDR2 FQNEAQ (reference sequence). Between the trimmed V and J ends, which lost 2 bases and 6 bases, there was a span of 20 bases. The CDR3 covers 16 residues. In DNA, the CDR3 is TGTGCCAGCAGCTTAATATCTGATGGCCCAACGGGCGAGCAGTACTTC. Residues: CASSLISDGPTGEQYF.

The table lists this clonotype with many counts. The V and J genes are TRBV27 and TRBJ1-1, with D possibly TRBD1 on 5 matching bases. Germline V gene sequence: CDR1 MNHEY, CDR2 SMNVEV (reference sequence). Trimming left V 3 bases short and J 1 base short, with 9 bases between. The CDR3 extends over 14 amino acids. CDR3 residues: CASSFRGSNTEAFF. DNA of the CDR3: TGTGCCAGCAGTTTTAGGGGTTCGAACACTGAAGCTTTCTTT.

This clonotype was detected a few times. V is TRBV5-8 and J is TRBJ1-1; D not resolved. Trimming shortened V by 1 base and J by 8 bases, and 9 bases separated the two germline ends. Looked up from germline, CDR1 is SGHTS and CDR2 is YDEGEE. This CDR3 contains 12 residues. Here the CDR3 reads CASSLKRQEAFF. The DNA for the CDR3 is TGTGCCAGCAGCTTGAAGAGGCAAGAAGCTTTCTTT.

The genes are TRBV25-1 and TRBJ1-1, with D possibly TRBD1 on 5 matching bases. V was clipped by 9 bases and J by 5 bases, with 13 bases between them. The CDR3 length is 12 residues. Looked up from germline, CDR1 is MGHDK and CDR2 is SYGVNS. CDR3 sequence (DNA): TGTGCCAGTGCGCTGGGGGGAACTGAAGCTTTCTTT. Translation: CASALGGTEAFF. The full variable domain, with the rest looked up from reference TRBV25-1 and TRBJ1-1, is EADIYQTPRYLVIGTGKKITLECSQTMGHDKMYWYQQDPGMELHLIHYSYGVNSTEKGDLSSESTVSRIRTEHFPLTLESARPSHTSQYLCASALGGTEAFFGQGTRLTVV.

The J gene is TRBJ2-1, the V gene TRBV5-1; D is perhaps TRBD2 (6 bases). The V and J ends lost 3 bases and 0 bases respectively, with 13 bases between them. Germline lookup yields CDR1 SGHRS and CDR2 YFSETQ. This CDR3 has 16 residues. The CDR3 region is CASSSGSGSSYNEQFF. The CDR3 region has the DNA TGCGCCAGCAGCTCTGGATCCGGGAGCTCCTACAATGAGCAGTTCTTC.

The chain links TRBV6-1 to TRBJ1-1; D is possibly TRBD1 (6 bases). The CDR3 runs to 15 residues. Germline V gene data show CDR1 as MNHNS and CDR2 as SASEGT. With 6 bases removed from V and 3 bases from J, the gap between germline ends came to 17 bases. The CDR3 sequence is CASSVPAGEDTEAFF. In DNA, the CDR3 is TGTGCCAGCAGCGTGCCCGCAGGGGAAGACACTGAAGCTTTCTTT.

The chain uses TRBV11-1 and TRBJ1-5; tentatively, D is TRBD1 (5 bases). Trimming took 1 base from V and 4 from J, leaving 20 bases between them. Germline V gene lookup returns CDR1 SGHAT and CDR2 FQDESV (reference sequence). The CDR3 is 18 amino acids. CDR3 loop: CASSLGGGTGHWNQPQHF. CDR3 bases: TGTGCCAGCAGCTTAGGAGGTGGAACTGGACATTGGAATCAGCCCCAGCATTTT.

This clonotype was found a few times. The J gene is TRBJ1-1, the V gene TRBV30; a weak D match, TRBD1 (6 bases). CDR1 and CDR2 (germline): GTSNPN, SVGIG (reference sequence). This CDR3 is 13 amino acids long. Trimming cost V 4 bases and J 2 bases, with 11 bases left between them. The CDR3, as DNA: TGTGCCTGGATCAGGACAGATAACACTGAAGCTTTCTTT. Translated: CAWIRTDNTEAFF.

This clonotype was detected many times. This chain connects TRBV9 to TRBJ1-1; D remains ambiguous. This CDR3 has 15 amino acids. V lost 0 bases and J lost 0, with 9 bases in between. The germline V gene has CDR1 SGDLS and CDR2 YYNGEE. The CDR3 DNA sequence: TGTGCCAGCAGCGTAGGCTCTCACGTGAACACTGAAGCTTTCTTT. Protein: CASSVGSHVNTEAFF.

The chain combines TRBV27 with TRBJ2-2, with 10 bases matching TRBD2. Germline values: CDR1 MNHEY, CDR2 SMNVEV (reference sequence). This CDR3 comprises 16 residues. J was trimmed by 2 bases and V by 5 bases; bases with no gene match: 5. The CDR3 loop reads CASSPSGRANTGELFF. CDR3 bases: TGTGCCAGCAGTCCCAGCGGGAGGGCCAACACCGGGGAGCTGTTTTTT.

The chain employs TRBV18 and TRBJ2-1; a weak D match, TRBD2 (6 bases). Per the germline V gene, CDR1 is KGHSH and CDR2 is LQKENI. Trimming removed 0 bases from V and 4 bases from J, with 16 bases in between. There are 17 residues in the CDR3. CDR3 DNA sequence: TGTGCCAGCTCACCACCGGTTGCTATAAGCGGGTACAATGAGCAGTTCTTC. Translation: CASSPPVAISGYNEQFF.

The sample holds many counts of this clonotype. This CDR3 is CASSPGLAAYNEQFF. CDR3 nucleotides: TGCGCCAGCAGCCCGGGACTAGCGGCTTACAATGAGCAGTTCTTC. J is TRBJ2-1 and V is TRBV4-3; 11 bases map to TRBD2. In germline, CDR1 is LGHNA, CDR2 YSLEER. This CDR3 region has 15 residues. V shed 4 bases and J 4 bases; nucleotides not matched to a gene: 3.

A few counts support this clonotype. The V and J genes are TRBV6-5 and TRBJ2-2, with D possibly being TRBD1 or TRBD2 (5 bases each). The germline gives CDR1 MNHEY, CDR2 SVGAGI. Trimming left V 4 bases short and J 3 bases short, with 18 bases between. This CDR3 is built from 17 residues. Here the CDR3 DNA reads TGTGCCAGCAGTTCTTCATCCGGGGCCGGGGACACCGGGGAGCTGTTTTTT. Its protein product is CASSSSSGAGDTGELFF.

This clonotype was seen more than once but under ten times. The chain has TRBV25-1 and TRBJ1-1; no definite D call. V was clipped by 4 bases and J by 0 bases, with 9 bases between them. This CDR3 has 14 residues. Looked up from germline, CDR1 is MGHDK and CDR2 is SYGVNS. For the CDR3, the DNA is TGTGCCAGCAGTGGCTACAGCCTGAACACTGAAGCTTTCTTT. Translation gives CASSGYSLNTEAFF.

This clonotype has only a few counts. The chain recombines TRBV7-8 with TRBJ2-7, with 8 bases lining up with TRBD2. Germline CDR1 and CDR2: SGHVS and FQNEAQ. V lost 5 bases to trimming and J lost 0 bases; unmatched junction nucleotides: 6. The CDR3 is made up of 15 amino acids. The chain's CDR3 is CASSPLSGNSYEQYF. DNA for the CDR3: TGTGCCAGCAGCCCCCTTAGCGGGAACTCCTACGAGCAGTACTTC.

CDR3 nucleotides: TGTGCCAGCAGCTCCCGGACTAGCGACTACGAGCAGTACTTC. Translating it yields CASSSRTSDYEQYF. The J gene is TRBJ2-7, the V gene TRBV5-4, with 9 bases identical to TRBD2. Losses at the gene ends were 3 bases for V and 3 bases for J; bases not matched to a gene: 4. CDR1 and CDR2 from the germline V gene are SGHNT and YYREEE (reference sequence). The CDR3 is 14 residues long.

This clonotype was recorded at least ten times. The V gene is TRBV9, the J gene TRBJ1-2; D not resolved. The CDR3 runs 13 residues. V was cut by 0 bases and J by 5 bases, with 8 bases left in between. Germline V gives CDR1 SGDLS, CDR2 YYNGEE. The CDR3 loop is CASSVGQLYGYTF. CDR3 in DNA: TGTGCCAGCAGCGTAGGTCAGCTTTATGGCTACACCTTC.

This chain's CDR3 is CASSLSGSRYEQFF. The DNA of the CDR3 is TGTGCCAGCAGCCTTAGCGGGAGCAGGTATGAGCAGTTCTTC. V and J are TRBV12-3 or TRBV12-4 and TRBJ2-1, with TRBD2 matching over 9 bases. The length of the CDR3 is 14 residues. Trimming at V came to 6 bases and at J to 8 bases, leaving 8 bases not matched to a gene.

This clonotype showed up just a few times. The chain joins TRBV6-5 to TRBJ2-1; the D call may be TRBD1 or TRBD2 (5 bases each). The CDR3 is made up of 11 amino acids. CDR1 is MNHEY, CDR2 SVGAGI, per germline. V lost 4 bases and J lost 9, with 7 bases in between. As DNA, the CDR3 is TGTGCCAGCAGTTCGGGGCCTGAGCAGTTCTTC. It encodes CASSSGPEQFF.

The chain is built from TRBV19 and TRBJ1-5; D is perhaps TRBD1 (6 bases). CDR3 length: 15 residues. Trimming cost V 10 bases and J 4 bases, with 20 bases left between them. CDR1 and CDR2 (germline): LNHDA, SQIVND (reference sequence). This chain's CDR3 is CAMGPGWGPNQPQHF. The DNA for the CDR3 is TGTGCCATGGGCCCCGGGTGGGGGCCAAATCAGCCCCAGCATTTT.